This T cell receptor (beta chain) was documented in a study of blood T cell repertoires in COVID-19. Generated by immunoSEQ multiplex PCR, the TCRdb table keeps only in-frame clones and is missing some. The sample yields 250,000 to 300,000 clones, around 86% seen once. After removal of 8 bases from V and 1 base from J, the junction contained 13 bases not matched to a gene. This CDR3 contains 16 residues. The germline V gene encodes CDR1 LGHNA and CDR2 YNFKEQ. This clonotype was sampled from a woman between 40 and 50 years old who had recovered from COVID-19. The chain combines TRBV4-2 with TRBJ1-1; 7 bases align to TRBD1. Sequencing used PBMCs or T cells enriched from blood (not recorded which). The CDR3 spells CASYLGGAGGNTEAFF. DNA of the CDR3: TGTGCCAGCTACTTAGGGGGCGCGGGGGGGAACACTGAAGCTTTCTTT.